The 18 T cell receptor beta chains below all came from one sample that was sequenced in a study of blood T cell repertoires in COVID-19. TCRdb keeps only in-frame clones here, not all; method: immunoSEQ multiplex PCR. The sample comprises 400,000 to 450,000 clones, less than 95% of which are singletons, and about 0.57% rests with the top ten. The sample consisted of PBMCs or T cells enriched from blood (not recorded which). These TCRs come from a man between 18 and 35 years old who had recovered from COVID-19.

Of note for this clone: Sequence at one end of the junction differs from germline and may be a read error. The gene calls are TRBV28 and TRBJ2-1; tentative D call: TRBD1 (6 bases). The germline CDR1 and CDR2 sequences are MDHEN and SYDVKM. The CDR3 sequence is 15 residues long. Written as DNA, the CDR3 is TGTGCCAAACAGGGTCCAGGGTCCTCCTTCAATGAGCAGTTCTTC. It codes for CAKQGPGSSFNEQFF.

V usage is TRBV29-1 and J usage is TRBJ2-2; 9 bases match TRBD2. CDR3 size: 15 residues. Germline lookup yields CDR1 SQVTM and CDR2 ANQGSEA. The junction had 9 bases not matched to a gene; V was cut back by 4 bases and J by 6 bases. DNA for the CDR3: TGCAGCGTTGTAGGCCCGGGACTAGCCTCCGGGGAGCTGTTTTTT. Protein product: CSVVGPGLASGELFF.

The rearrangement uses TRBV13 and TRBJ2-7; D might be TRBD2 (5 bases). Germline-derived CDR1 and CDR2 are PRHDT and FYEKMQ (reference sequence). This CDR3 is 11 amino acids long. The V end was cut by 5 bases, the J end by 6 bases, with 8 bases between. CDR3 DNA: TGTGCCAGCAGCGGCGCGGGCGAGCAGTACTTC. Its translation is CASSGAGEQYF.

The V and J genes are TRBV14 and TRBJ1-2; 10 bases agree with TRBD1. The CDR3 length is 15 residues. The J segment lost 5 bases and the V segment lost 5 bases, leaving 8 bases of the junction unmatched. From germline, CDR1 is SGHDN and CDR2 FVKESK. The CDR3 DNA reads as TGTGCCAGCAGCAACCGGGACAGGGGCTGGTATGGCTACACCTTC. Protein sequence: CASSNRDRGWYGYTF.

This CDR3 is CASSPRVPAGGPREQFF. CDR3 coding DNA: TGTGCCAGCAGCCCTAGGGTCCCGGCGGGAGGGCCTCGGGAGCAGTTCTTC. The chain joins TRBV12-1 to TRBJ2-1; the DNA was not used to check the table's D call, TRBD2. TRBV12-1 corresponds to a pseudogene. The CDR3 covers 17 residues.

V is TRBV28 and J is TRBJ1-2; D call uncertain. V was clipped by 7 bases and J by 13 bases, with 28 bases between them. This CDR3 has 15 amino acids. Germline assignment: CDR1 MDHEN and CDR2 SYDVKM. CDR3 bases: TGTGCCAGCACCCCTCCCCCGGGCCTCCCCAATGGAGGCACCTTC. This encodes CASTPPPGLPNGGTF.

This rearrangement joins TRBV15 to TRBJ1-4; 8 bases agree with TRBD1. The CDR3 length is 15 residues. V shed 5 bases and J 7 bases; nucleotides not matched to a gene: 9. Germline V CDR1 and CDR2: LNHNV, YYDKDF (reference sequence). CDR3 protein: CATSGGQGGTEKLFF. As DNA, the CDR3 is TGTGCCACCAGCGGTGGACAGGGAGGAACTGAAAAACTGTTTTTT.

V and J are TRBV7-3 and TRBJ1-1; D might be TRBD1 (6 bases). Trimming stripped 5 bases from V and 6 bases from J, with 13 bases between. From germline, CDR1 is SGHTA and CDR2 FQGTGA. The length of the CDR3 is 13 residues. DNA of the CDR3: TGTGCCAGCAGCCAGGACAGATTCGCTGAAGCTTTCTTT. It codes for CASSQDRFAEAFF. The full variable domain, its missing parts supplied by reference TRBV7-3 and TRBJ1-1, is GAGVSQTPSNKVTEKGKYVELRCDPISGHTALYWYRQSLGQGPEFLIYFQGTGAADDSGLPNDRFFAVRPEGSVSTLKIQRTERGDSAVYLCASSQDRFAEAFFGQGTRLTVV.

The chain couples TRBV7-9 to TRBJ2-7; a possible D gene is TRBD1 (5 bases). V was trimmed by 3 bases and J by 6 bases, leaving 15 bases between them. Germline CDR1 reads SEHNR; CDR2 reads FQNEAQ (reference sequence). The CDR3 is 14 residues long. In DNA form, the CDR3 reads TGTGCCAGCAGCTTGGGAACAGGCGATGCCGAGCAGTACTTC. Protein product: CASSLGTGDAEQYF.

The gene calls are TRBV5-6 and TRBJ1-6, with unresolved D. This CDR3 spans 16 amino acids. In germline, CDR1 is SGHDT, CDR2 YYEEEE. Trimming removed 0 bases from V and 3 bases from J, with 10 bases in between. The DNA of the CDR3 is TGTGCCAGCAGCTTGGCCCCGACAAACTATAATTCACCCCTCCACTTT. Residues: CASSLAPTNYNSPLHF.

The chain employs TRBV9 and TRBJ2-2, with D perhaps matching TRBD2 (5 bases). CDR3 length equals 15 residues. The V end was cut by 4 bases, the J end by 7 bases, with 17 bases between. The germline gives CDR1 SGDLS, CDR2 YYNGEE. As DNA, the CDR3 is TGTGCCAGCAGCCCTCAGGCGGGTGGTGGCGGGGAGCTGTTTTTT. It is translated as CASSPQAGGGGELFF.

This rearrangement joins TRBV3-1 (or the pseudogene TRBV3-2) to TRBJ2-2; 8 bases align to TRBD2. The J segment lost 4 bases and the V segment lost 3 bases, leaving 4 bases of the junction unmatched. This CDR3 spans 15 amino acids. Germline V gene lookup returns CDR1 LGHDT and CDR2 YNNKEL (reference sequence). The CDR3 here is CASSQSGGATGELFF. The CDR3 coding sequence is TGTGCCAGCAGCCAGTCGGGGGGGGCCACCGGGGAGCTGTTTTTT.

This chain uses TRBV5-4 with TRBJ1-2; D unclear. This CDR3 spans 15 amino acids. Germline assignment: CDR1 SGHNT and CDR2 YYREEE (reference sequence). Trimming cost V 2 bases and J 4 bases, with 15 bases left between them. CDR3 protein: CASSFPNSGIYGYTF. In DNA, the CDR3 is TGTGCCAGCAGCTTCCCCAATTCCGGGATCTATGGCTACACCTTC.

The V and J genes are TRBV19 and TRBJ2-1, with D perhaps matching TRBD2 (7 bases). Trimming pared 7 bases from V and 9 bases from J, leaving 25 bases between. The V gene's germline CDR1 is LNHDA and CDR2 SQIVND (reference sequence). The CDR3 runs to 16 residues. Here the CDR3 reads CASNPSGLEGVSEQFF. In nucleotides, the CDR3 is TGTGCCAGTAACCCTAGCGGCCTTGAGGGGGTAAGTGAGCAGTTCTTC.

The chain is built from TRBV7-6 and TRBJ2-2; TRBD2 agrees at 7 bases. Losses at the gene ends were 4 bases for V and 5 bases for J; bases not matched to a gene: 7. From germline, CDR1 is SGHVS and CDR2 FNYEAQ. The length of the CDR3 is 15 residues. The CDR3 loop is CASSSGGRWTGELFF. The CDR3 DNA reads TGTGCCAGCAGCTCCGGGGGGAGGTGGACCGGGGAGCTGTTTTTT.

A single count supports this clone. The gene calls are TRBV4-1 and TRBJ1-2, with D tentatively TRBD1 (6 bases). The V gene's germline CDR1 is MGHRA and CDR2 YSYEKL. Deletions cut 2 bases from V and 3 bases from J, with 13 bases between. This CDR3 has 15 residues. The CDR3, as DNA: TGCGCCAGCAGCCAACTTACAGGGTTCGACTATGGCTACACCTTC. It encodes CASSQLTGFDYGYTF.

J is TRBJ2-2 and V is TRBV28; the match to TRBD2 covers 10 bases. The CDR3 totals 17 residues. CDR1 is MDHEN, CDR2 SYDVKM, per germline. V lost 7 bases, J lost 2 bases, and 10 bases stayed unmatched. CDR3 loop: CASTLSGRITNTGELFF. Written as DNA, the CDR3 is TGTGCCAGCACCCTTAGCGGGAGGATTACCAACACCGGGGAGCTGTTTTTT.

This chain connects TRBV3-1 (or the pseudogene TRBV3-2) to TRBJ2-4, with TRBD2 as a possible D gene (6 bases). V lost 1 base to trimming and J lost 6 bases, with 19 bases between them. Germline CDR1 reads LGHDT; CDR2 reads YNNKEL (reference sequence). This CDR3 comprises 17 residues. CDR3 DNA sequence: TGTGCCAGCAGCCAAGTCGTGGGGGGAACCGCGACAAACATTCAGTACTTC. This encodes CASSQVVGGTATNIQYF.